These 27 T cell receptor beta chains were all obtained from the same sample, sequenced in a study of identical twins. TCRdb itself ran the 5' RACE reads through MiXCR, one entry per CDR3 protein. In the table there are around 490,000 distinct CDR3 sequences, 13% to 15% of which are singletons. This same sample was also part of a study on yellow fever vaccine responses in identical twins.

Specimen: CD4+ T cells sorted from blood. All receptors derive from a young woman in good health.

This clonotype came up many times. V is TRBV29-1 and J is TRBJ1-2; D call uncertain. Germline V gene lookup returns CDR1 SQVTM and CDR2 ANQGSEA. CDR3 length: 12 residues. With 2 bases removed from V and 0 bases from J, the gap between germline ends came to 4 bases. In DNA, the CDR3 is TGCAGCGTTGAATTTCCTAACTATGGCTACACCTTC. Translation: CSVEFPNYGYTF.

This clonotype has a handful of counts. V is TRBV5-1 and J is TRBJ2-1, with unresolved D. The V and J ends lost 0 bases and 10 bases respectively, with 14 bases between them. The CDR3 is 14 residues long. The germline CDR1 and CDR2 sequences are SGHRS and YFSETQ. The CDR3 nucleotides read TGCGCCAGCAGCTTGGTGGTAGATCGGAGCGAGCAGTTCTTC. Residues: CASSLVVDRSEQFF.

The V call is TRBV7-9, the J call TRBJ2-3; TRBD1 matches 8 bases. This CDR3 has 16 amino acids. Looked up from germline, CDR1 is SEHNR and CDR2 is FQNEAQ (reference sequence). V was clipped by 5 bases and J by 4 bases; unmatched bases: 11. The CDR3 reads CASSPPGQGSPDTQYF. The DNA of the CDR3 is TGTGCCAGCAGCCCCCCTGGACAGGGAAGTCCAGATACGCAGTATTTT.

The chain carries TRBV27 and TRBJ2-7; TRBD2 aligns across 9 bases. The germline V gene has CDR1 MNHEY and CDR2 SMNVEV (reference sequence). V lost 5 bases to trimming and J lost 4 bases; unmatched junction nucleotides: 9. This CDR3 contains 15 residues. CDR3 DNA: TGTGCCAGCAGTCCTCAAATAGCGGGAGTTTACGAGCAGTACTTC. It encodes CASSPQIAGVYEQYF.

The CDR3 protein is CSVERQGSPGELFF. CDR3 bases: TGCAGCGTTGAAAGGCAGGGGAGCCCCGGGGAGCTGTTTTTT. V is TRBV29-1 and J is TRBJ2-2; tentatively, D is TRBD1 (6 bases). V was clipped by 2 bases and J by 6 bases, with 13 bases between them. The CDR3 totals 14 residues. The germline V gene has CDR1 SQVTM and CDR2 ANQGSEA.

This clonotype was detected only a few times. The chain joins TRBV20-1 to TRBJ2-5; D possibly corresponds to TRBD2 (6 bases). V lost 0 bases and J lost 5, with 10 bases in between. CDR1 and CDR2 from the germline V gene are DFQATT and SNEGSKA (reference sequence). This CDR3 has 13 residues. The CDR3 region is CSARDGSGETQYF. For the CDR3, the DNA is TGCAGTGCTAGAGACGGGAGCGGGGAGACCCAGTACTTC.

This clonotype was observed a handful of times. The CDR3, as DNA: TGCAGTGCTAGAGATCCCGTTAACGAGCAGTACTTC. Translation gives CSARDPVNEQYF. The chain couples TRBV20-1 to TRBJ2-7, with no clear D. CDR3 length: 12 amino acids. The germline gives CDR1 DFQATT, CDR2 SNEGSKA (reference sequence). V lost 0 bases and J lost 5, with 8 bases in between.

The chain carries TRBV12-2 and TRBJ1-5; the table's D gene call, TRBD1, was not cross checked with the DNA. TRBV12-2 is an annotated pseudogene. The CDR3 totals 16 residues. The CDR3 protein is CASRLVAGACDQPQHF. CDR3 bases: TGTGCAAGTCGCTTAGTTGCGGGGGCCTGCGATCAGCCCCAGCATTTT.

Worth noting for this clonotype: One end of the junction is discordant with germline, which a read error may explain. The chain is built from TRBV5-5 and TRBJ2-1; D ambiguous. The CDR3 spans 13 residues. Per the germline V gene, CDR1 is SGHKS and CDR2 is YYEKEE (reference sequence). As DNA, the CDR3 is TGTGCCATCAGCTTCGGCGGATACAATGAGCAGTTCTTC. Translating gives CAISFGGYNEQFF.

The chain combines TRBV5-1 with TRBJ2-3, with TRBD1 matching over 9 bases. The junction had 10 bases not matched to a gene; V was cut back by 1 base and J by 4 bases. The CDR3 is 17 residues long. Per the germline V gene, CDR1 is SGHRS and CDR2 is YFSETQ. The CDR3 sequence is CASSLTPGTGSPDTQYF. The CDR3 DNA sequence: TGCGCCAGCAGCTTGACCCCCGGGACAGGGTCCCCAGATACGCAGTATTTT.

This clonotype has only a few counts. The genes are TRBV2 and TRBJ1-4, with D unclear. Per the germline V gene, CDR1 is SNHLY and CDR2 is FYNNEI. The length of the CDR3 is 15 residues. Trimming took 1 base from V and 0 from J, leaving 6 bases between them. The CDR3 protein is CASSEDSATNEKLFF. CDR3 sequence (DNA): TGTGCCAGCAGTGAAGACTCGGCAACTAATGAAAAACTGTTTTTT.

The V gene is TRBV29-1, the J gene TRBJ1-1; D remains unclear. Germline V gives CDR1 SQVTM, CDR2 ANQGSEA. The CDR3 runs to 12 residues. Trimming took off 7 bases at V and 4 bases at J, with 13 bases between the two ends. CDR3 sequence reads: CSGLIGVTEAFF. The CDR3, as DNA: TGCAGCGGCCTAATCGGGGTCACTGAAGCTTTCTTT.

This clonotype was detected only a few times. V is TRBV5-1 and J is TRBJ2-3; TRBD2 matches 7 bases. Germline V gives CDR1 SGHRS, CDR2 YFSETQ. The CDR3 has 15 amino acids. The V segment lost 0 bases and the J segment 2 bases; nucleotides outside the gene matches: 3. CDR3 protein: CASSLGAGFTDTQYF. As DNA, the CDR3 is TGCGCCAGCAGCTTGGGAGCGGGGTTCACAGATACGCAGTATTTT.

The chain employs TRBV2 and TRBJ2-3; 10 bases are shared with TRBD2. The CDR3 has 15 residues. The junction had 6 bases not matched to a gene; V was cut back by 3 bases and J by 6 bases. Germline V gene data show CDR1 as SNHLY and CDR2 as FYNNEI. CDR3 sequence (DNA): TGTGCCAGCAGTGACTTAGCGGGAGGTGCTGATACGCAGTATTTT. It specifies CASSDLAGGADTQYF. The variable domain in full, with the rest retrieved from reference TRBV2 and TRBJ2-3, is EPEVTQTPSHQVTQMGQEVILRCVPISNHLYFYWYRQILGQKVEFLVSFYNNEISEKSEIFDDQFSVERPDGSNFTLKIRSTKLEDSAMYFCASSDLAGGADTQYFGPGTRLTVL.

The rearrangement joins TRBV5-4 to TRBJ2-1; 13 bases map to TRBD2. Germline V gene sequence: CDR1 SGHNT, CDR2 YYREEE (reference sequence). This CDR3 is built from 15 residues. V shed 4 bases and J 7 bases; nucleotides not matched to a gene: 5. CDR3 residues: CASSRTSGRENEQFF. The DNA for the CDR3 is TGTGCCAGCAGCCGGACTAGCGGGAGAGAAAATGAGCAGTTCTTC.

This chain connects TRBV27 to TRBJ2-7; 10 bases align to TRBD1. V was clipped by 5 bases and J by 9 bases; unmatched bases: 13. The germline V gene encodes CDR1 MNHEY and CDR2 SMNVEV (reference sequence). CDR3 length: 15 amino acids. In nucleotides, the CDR3 is TGTGCCAGCAGTCCAGGGGACAGGGGTAGTATCGGGCAGTACTTC. It yields the protein CASSPGDRGSIGQYF.

This rearrangement joins TRBV29-1 to TRBJ1-2; D may be TRBD1 (6 bases). Germline V gene lookup returns CDR1 SQVTM and CDR2 ANQGSEA. The CDR3 spans 13 residues. V was cut by 4 bases and J by 8 bases, with 17 bases left in between. CDR3 sequence reads: CSVGSGQTWGYTF. The CDR3, as DNA: TGCAGCGTTGGATCAGGACAGACCTGGGGCTACACCTTC.

The gene calls are TRBV9 and TRBJ2-7, with 10 bases fitting TRBD2. CDR1 is SGDLS and CDR2 is YYNGEE in the germline V gene. J gave up 3 bases and V 2 bases, and 5 bases lay outside the gene matches. The CDR3 consists of 15 residues. Here the CDR3 DNA reads TGTGCCAGCAGCGTCGCAGCGGGAGGGTACTACGAGCAGTACTTC. Translation: CASSVAAGGYYEQYF.

This clonotype has more than one count but fewer than ten. This chain joins TRBV4-1 and TRBJ2-3, with 7 bases lining up with TRBD2. J gave up 6 bases and V 4 bases, and 7 bases lay outside the gene matches. The CDR3 extends over 14 amino acids. Per the germline V gene, CDR1 is MGHRA and CDR2 is YSYEKL. This chain's CDR3 is CASSRVILADTQYF. The DNA for the CDR3 is TGCGCCAGCAGCCGAGTAATACTAGCGGATACGCAGTATTTT.

This clonotype has a count of ten or more. V is TRBV20-1 and J is TRBJ1-1; D uncertain. V lost 3 bases and J 0 bases, leaving 14 bases between the germline ends. This CDR3 has 15 residues. The germline CDR1 and CDR2 sequences are DFQATT and SNEGSKA (reference sequence). CDR3 sequence (DNA): TGCAGTGCTAGCCCAATGACAAGCATGAACACTGAAGCTTTCTTT. This sequence encodes CSASPMTSMNTEAFF.

The CDR3 is CASSWAGGAGETQYF. CDR3 sequence (DNA): TGTGCCAGCAGTTGGGCAGGGGGGGCTGGAGAGACCCAGTACTTC. This sequence joins TRBV12-3 or TRBV12-4 and TRBJ2-5, with D possibly called TRBD1 or TRBD2 (7 bases each). V was cut by 4 bases and J by 4 bases, with 16 bases left in between. The CDR3 is 15 residues long.

V gene TRBV10-2 combines with J gene TRBJ2-3; 9 nucleotides align to TRBD1. CDR3 length equals 15 residues. CDR1 and CDR2 from the germline V gene are WSHSY and SAAADI. Trimming cost V 7 bases and J 2 bases; bases outside gene matches: 7. In DNA, the CDR3 is TGCGCCAGCAAGACACAGGGGGCTATCACAGATACGCAGTATTTT. Its protein product is CASKTQGAITDTQYF.

This clonotype was detected ten times or more. The rearrangement links TRBV3-1 to TRBJ1-5; unclear D gene. In germline, CDR1 is LGHDT, CDR2 YNNKEL (reference sequence). Trimming took 0 bases from V and 4 from J, leaving 4 bases between them. The CDR3 sequence is 13 residues long. CDR3 DNA: TGTGCCAGCAGCCAAGATCTGAATCAGCCCCAGCATTTT. Residues: CASSQDLNQPQHF.

This clonotype has a handful of counts. The chain uses TRBV20-1 and TRBJ1-5, with D uncertain. The V gene lost 0 bases and the J gene lost 0 bases, with 9 bases spanning the gap. Germline CDR1 DFQATT, CDR2 SNEGSKA (reference sequence). The CDR3 has 15 residues. CDR3 sequence: CSARDWQISNQPQHF. DNA of the CDR3: TGCAGTGCTAGAGATTGGCAGATTAGCAATCAGCCCCAGCATTTT.

The chain carries TRBV28 and TRBJ2-5; unclear D gene. CDR1 MDHEN and CDR2 SYDVKM come from the germline V gene. The CDR3 has 14 residues. The V end was cut by 2 bases, the J end by 3 bases, with 10 bases between. CDR3 nucleotide sequence: TGTGCCAGCAGTTTAATTCGGCCCAAAGAGACCCAGTACTTC. This sequence encodes CASSLIRPKETQYF. The full variable domain, with the rest looked up from reference TRBV28 and TRBJ2-5, is DVKVTQSSRYLVKRTGEKVFLECVQDMDHENMFWYRQDPGLGLRLIYFSYDVKMKEKGDIPEGYSVSREKKERFSLILESASTNQTSMYLCASSLIRPKETQYFGPGTRLLVL.

There are a few counts of this clonotype. The V call is TRBV5-1, the J call TRBJ2-5, with 8 bases fitting TRBD2. From germline, CDR1 is SGHRS and CDR2 YFSETQ. The trim removed 7 bases at V and 2 bases at J, leaving 7 bases unmatched. The CDR3 loop spans 14 amino acids. The DNA for the CDR3 is TGCGCCAGCGCTCCGGCGGGGGGTCAAGAGACCCAGTACTTC. Encoded protein: CASAPAGGQETQYF. Filled out from reference TRBV5-1 and TRBJ2-5, the complete variable domain reads KAGVTQTPRYLIKTRGQQVTLSCSPISGHRSVSWYQQTPGQGLQFLFEYFSETQRNKGNFPGRFSGRQFSNSRSEMNVSTLELGDSALYLCASAPAGGQETQYFGPGTRLLVL.

This rearrangement joins TRBV24-1 to TRBJ2-1, with 7 bases fitting TRBD1. This CDR3 comprises 14 residues. Germline V gives CDR1 KGHDR, CDR2 SFDVKD. With 8 bases clipped from V and 7 bases from J, the junction kept 10 bases outside the gene matches. The CDR3 protein is CATKGAGPWNEQFF. CDR3 bases: TGTGCCACCAAGGGGGCAGGCCCTTGGAATGAGCAGTTCTTC.